This note documents a single T cell receptor beta chain sequence. No antigen is known for it. Assay used: immunoSEQ multiplex PCR; TCRdb lists only in-frame clones, some missing. This table has approximately 100,000 clones, under 95% appearing once. This entry belongs to a study of cytomegalovirus exposure and HLA in healthy donors. Study details: Later analysis reported that the approximately 120 validation repertoires shared the platform of the roughly 710 first-cohort repertoires. Whole-study findings and limits: Cytomegalovirus-associated TCR beta chains were listed, numbering roughly 150. Specificity of a few CMV-associated chains for CMV antigens was verified in vitro. According to reports, the classifier identified cytomegalovirus status with high specificity and sensitivity.

Source material: PBMCs. This clonotype originated in a woman younger than 45 in good health and CMV-seropositive.

CDR3: CASKQGQGGGEQYF. The DNA for the CDR3 is TGTGCCAGCAAACAAGGACAGGGAGGGGGCGAGCAGTACTTC. V and J are TRBV27 and TRBJ2-7; D is possibly TRBD1 (8 bases). The CDR3 extends over 14 amino acids. Trimming left V 7 bases short and J 6 bases short, with 19 bases between. Germline CDR1 is MNHEY and CDR2 is SMNVEV (reference sequence).